These 5 T cell receptor beta chains came from one sample sequenced in a study of identifying expanded T cells in peripheral blood. Profiling relied on immunoSEQ multiplex PCR, and the TCRdb table lists in-frame clones only, not all of them. The sample consists of roughly 56,000 clones, under 85% of them appearing once. Specimen: blood. The receptors here all came from a person aged 18 to 69 in good health.

This clone was seen a handful of times. This rearrangement joins TRBV16 to TRBJ2-6; TRBD1 matches at 7 bases. The germline CDR1 and CDR2 sequences are KGHSY and FQNENV. The ends lost 4 bases at V and 0 bases at J; junction bases unmatched: 9. This CDR3 comprises 18 residues. The CDR3 DNA follows: TGTGCCAGCAGCCGACTGGGACAGTACGGCTCTGGGGCCAACGTCCTGACTTTC. It is translated as CASSRLGQYGSGANVLTF.

In this sample, this clone is large. The chain is built from TRBV15 and TRBJ1-2; a possible D gene is TRBD1 (5 bases). The CDR3 consists of 13 residues. The V end lost 5 bases, the J end lost 5 bases, and 12 bases lay between the germline ends. Looked up from germline, CDR1 is LNHNV and CDR2 is YYDKDF (reference sequence). CDR3 sequence (DNA): TGTGCCACCAGCGGGGGAGATCTATATGGCTACACCTTC. The encoded protein is CATSGGDLYGYTF.

The CDR3 is CASSARGTDTQYF. In DNA, the CDR3 is TGTGCCAGCAGTGCAAGGGGCACAGATACGCAGTATTTT. The chain carries TRBV6-4 and TRBJ2-3, with D unclear. The CDR3 has 13 residues. The V end lost 4 bases, the J end lost 1 base, and 6 bases lay between the germline ends. Germline loops: CDR1 MRHNA, CDR2 SNTAGT.

The V gene is TRBV4-2, the J gene TRBJ1-1, with 8 bases fitting TRBD1. CDR1 is LGHNA, CDR2 YNFKEQ, per germline. CDR3 length equals 15 residues. J was trimmed by 0 bases and V by 4 bases; bases with no gene match: 4. The CDR3 spells CASSLGQGMNTEAFF. The DNA for the CDR3 is TGTGCCAGCAGCCTTGGACAGGGCATGAACACTGAAGCTTTCTTT.

This rearrangement joins TRBV15 to TRBJ2-5, with TRBD2 identical over 8 bases. Germline loops: CDR1 LNHNV, CDR2 YYDKDF (reference sequence). This CDR3 has 17 amino acids. V was pared by 11 bases and J by 5 bases, with 22 bases of the junction left unmatched. In nucleotides, the CDR3 is TGTGCCCCCACGGGAGGGGACTCAAGGGGGATGGTGGAGACCCAGTACTTC. This translates into CAPTGGDSRGMVETQYF.